The present T cell receptor beta chain was sequenced within a study of CD4 and CD8 cells across lung adenocarcinoma regions. TCRdb fed the PCR reads into MiXCR, producing one record per CDR3 protein. Seen here are under 20,000 distinct CDR3 sequences, around 46% observed once, and the top ten hold 30% to 40%. CDR1 is SGDLS, CDR2 YYNGEE, per germline. Trimming removed 4 bases at V and 0 bases at J, with 11 bases between. CDR3 length equals 15 residues. Localized lung adenocarcinoma, a non-small cell lung cancer, affected the donors. The chain couples TRBV9 to TRBJ1-3, with a possible D match to TRBD1 (5 bases). The clonotype originates from a male donor with lung adenocarcinoma. The CD4 and CD8 labels of this study may be unreliable. The sample taken for sequencing was CD8+ T cells from the margin of a lung tumor. The CDR3 nucleotides are TGTGCCAGCAGCCCAAAGGGGAGCTCTGGAAACACCATATATTTT. Translated: CASSPKGSSGNTIYF. Complete variable domain (other parts from reference TRBV9 and TRBJ1-3): DSGVTQTPKHLITATGQRVTLRCSPRSGDLSVYWYQQSLDQGLQFLIQYYNGEERAKGNILERFSAQQFPDLHSELNLSSLELGDSALYFCASSPKGSSGNTIYFGEGSWLTVV.